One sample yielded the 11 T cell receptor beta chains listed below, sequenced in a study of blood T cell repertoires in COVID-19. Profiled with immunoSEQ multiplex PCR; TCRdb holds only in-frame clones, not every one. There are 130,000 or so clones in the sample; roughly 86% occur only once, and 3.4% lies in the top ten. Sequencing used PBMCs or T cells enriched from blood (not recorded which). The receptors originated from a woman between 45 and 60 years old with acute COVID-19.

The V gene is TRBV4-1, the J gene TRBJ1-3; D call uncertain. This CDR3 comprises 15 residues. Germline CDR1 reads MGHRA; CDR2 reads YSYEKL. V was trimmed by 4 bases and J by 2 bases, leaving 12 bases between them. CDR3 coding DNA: TGCGCCAGCAGCCTCAACTCTAATACTGGAAACACCATATATTTT. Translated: CASSLNSNTGNTIYF.

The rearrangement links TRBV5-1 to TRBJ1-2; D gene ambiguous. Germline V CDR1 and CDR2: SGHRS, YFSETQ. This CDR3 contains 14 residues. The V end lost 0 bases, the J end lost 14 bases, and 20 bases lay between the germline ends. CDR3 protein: CASSLGAEGLALTF. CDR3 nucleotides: TGCGCCAGCAGCTTGGGGGCCGAGGGCCTCGCCTTGACCTTC.

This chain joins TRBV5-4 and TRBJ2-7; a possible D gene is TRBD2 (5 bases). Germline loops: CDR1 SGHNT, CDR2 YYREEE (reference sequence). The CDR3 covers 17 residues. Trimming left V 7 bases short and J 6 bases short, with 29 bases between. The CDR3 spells CASGLDPQRGGRGEQYF. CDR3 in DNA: TGTGCCAGCGGGCTAGATCCACAGCGCGGAGGCCGGGGCGAGCAGTACTTC. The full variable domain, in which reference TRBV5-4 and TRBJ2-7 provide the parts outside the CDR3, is ETGVTQSPTHLIKTRGQQVTLRCSSQSGHNTVSWYQQALGQGPQFIFQYYREEENGRGNFPPRFSGLQFPNYSSELNVNALELDDSALYLCASGLDPQRGGRGEQYFGPGTRLTVT.

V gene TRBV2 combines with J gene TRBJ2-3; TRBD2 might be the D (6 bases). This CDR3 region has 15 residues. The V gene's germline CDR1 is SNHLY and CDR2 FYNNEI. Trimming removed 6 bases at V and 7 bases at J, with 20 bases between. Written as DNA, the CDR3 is TGTGCCAGCAGAGAACCGGGACTCGCTAGGAATACGCAGTATTTT. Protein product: CASREPGLARNTQYF.

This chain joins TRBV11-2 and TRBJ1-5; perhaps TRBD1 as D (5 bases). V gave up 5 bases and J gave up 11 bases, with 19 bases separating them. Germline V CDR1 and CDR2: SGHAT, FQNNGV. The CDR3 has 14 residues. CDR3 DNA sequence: TGTGCCAGCAGCCCGGGGGGGGTAAGTATGTCCCAGCATTTT. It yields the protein CASSPGGVSMSQHF.

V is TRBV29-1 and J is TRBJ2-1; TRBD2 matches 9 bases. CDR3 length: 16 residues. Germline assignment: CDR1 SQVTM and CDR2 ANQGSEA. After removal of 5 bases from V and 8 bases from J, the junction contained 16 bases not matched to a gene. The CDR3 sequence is CSVQIGLAGWFDEQFF. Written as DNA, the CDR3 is TGCAGCGTTCAAATAGGGCTAGCGGGGTGGTTCGATGAGCAGTTCTTC.

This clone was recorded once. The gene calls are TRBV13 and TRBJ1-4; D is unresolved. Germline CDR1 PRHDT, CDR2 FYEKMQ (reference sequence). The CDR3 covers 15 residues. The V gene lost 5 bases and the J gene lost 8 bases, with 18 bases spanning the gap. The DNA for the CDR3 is TGTGCCAGCAGCATCCTTACTAATCCAGAGGAAAAACTGTTTTTT. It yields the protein CASSILTNPEEKLFF. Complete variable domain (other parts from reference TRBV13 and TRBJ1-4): AAGVIQSPRHLIKEKRETATLKCYPIPRHDTVYWYQQGPGQDPQFLISFYEKMQSDKGSIPDRFSAQQFSDYHSELNMSSLELGDSALYFCASSILTNPEEKLFFGSGTQLSVL.

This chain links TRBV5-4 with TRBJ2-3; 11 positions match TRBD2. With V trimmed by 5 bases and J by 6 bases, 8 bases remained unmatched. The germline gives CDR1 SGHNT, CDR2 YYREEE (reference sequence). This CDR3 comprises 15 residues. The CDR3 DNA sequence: TGTGCCAGCAGTTTAGCGGGAGGGATTATGGATACGCAGTATTTT. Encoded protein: CASSLAGGIMDTQYF.

Written as DNA, the CDR3 is TGTGCCAGCAGCCTGACAACCCTCCGACCCCTCAATGAAAAACTGTTTTTT. This gives the protein CASSLTTLRPLNEKLFF. The chain links TRBV3-1 (or the pseudogene TRBV3-2) to TRBJ1-4; D call uncertain. This CDR3 has 17 amino acids. Germline-derived CDR1 and CDR2 are LGHDT and YNNKEL (reference sequence). The V gene lost 4 bases and the J gene lost 5 bases, with 20 bases spanning the gap.

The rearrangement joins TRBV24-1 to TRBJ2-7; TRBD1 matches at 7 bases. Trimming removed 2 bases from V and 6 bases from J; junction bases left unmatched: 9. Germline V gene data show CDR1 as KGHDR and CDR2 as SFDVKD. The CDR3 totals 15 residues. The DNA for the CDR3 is TGTGCCACCAGTGATTCAGGGTGGGCAGGGGGCGAGCAGTACTTC. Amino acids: CATSDSGWAGGEQYF.

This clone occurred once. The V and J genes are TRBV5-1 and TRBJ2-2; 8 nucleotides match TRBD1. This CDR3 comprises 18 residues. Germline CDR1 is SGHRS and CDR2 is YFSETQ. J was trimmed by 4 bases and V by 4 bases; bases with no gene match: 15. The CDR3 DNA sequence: TGCGCCAGCAGCCCGAATCCCGGACAGGGAATCCCCACCGGGGAGCTGTTTTTT. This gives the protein CASSPNPGQGIPTGELFF.